The rows below give T cell receptor beta chains drawn from one sample of a study of neurological immune-mediated disorders. TCRdb reanalysed the 5' RACE reads using MiXCR and keeps one entry per CDR3 protein. The table shows tens of thousands of distinct CDR3 sequences, with approximately 10% occurring only once. The source material was PBMCs. Receptors were obtained from a man aged 25 to 40 in good health. Each CDR3 is given with its conserved first and last residue. The D gene is left open where the match is weak. Clone size is not always given. Where it is, it says once, few, many or a class for expanded clones.

D	size	V	J	DNA	CDR3
-	many	TRBV7-6	TRBJ2-5	TGTGCCAGCAGCTACCGGGACGGACAAGAGACCCAGTACTTC	CASSYRDGQETQYF
TRBD1	many	TRBV28	TRBJ2-7	TGTGCCAGCAGTTATATCGGACAGGGGGATTACGAGCAGTACTTC	CASSYIGQGDYEQYF
TRBD2	many	TRBV12-3/TRBV12-4	TRBJ2-3	TGTGCCAGCAGCCTCTCGGCGGGAGACCAAGATACGCAGTATTTT	CASSLSAGDQDTQYF
TRBD2	many	TRBV5-6	TRBJ2-5	TGTGCCAGCAGCTCGCGACTAGCGGGAAAAGAGACCCAGTACTTC	CASSSRLAGKETQYF
-	many	TRBV14	TRBJ1-2	TGTGCCAGCAGCCAAGGCAGGGGCTATGGCTACACCTTC	CASSQGRGYGYTF
TRBD1	many	TRBV19	TRBJ1-5	TGTGCCAGTGGACAGGGATACCAGCCCCAGCATTTT	CASGQGYQPQHF
TRBD2	many	TRBV18	TRBJ2-3	TGTGCCAGCTCACCCAGTAGCGGGATCCCCGATACGCAGTATTTT	CASSPSSGIPDTQYF
-	many	TRBV12-3/TRBV12-4	TRBJ2-3	TGTGCCAGCAGTTTGCAGGGCGGGGGCACAGATACGCAGTATTTT	CASSLQGGGTDTQYF
TRBD2	many	TRBV12-3/TRBV12-4	TRBJ2-7	TGTGCCAGCAGTTTAAAACTTAGCGGGAGCTGGGTGTACGAGCAGTACTTC	CASSLKLSGSWVYEQYF
-	many	TRBV28	TRBJ2-3	TGTGCCAGCAGTTGGTACAGCACAGATACGCAGTATTTT	CASSWYSTDTQYF
-	many	TRBV9	TRBJ1-4	TGTGCCAGCAGCCAGAGAGGTACGGCTGAAAAACTGTTTTTT	CASSQRGTAEKLFF
TRBD1	many	TRBV12-3/TRBV12-4	TRBJ1-1	TGTGCCAGCAGTTCCGGACAGGGCGCTGAAGCTTTCTTT	CASSSGQGAEAFF
-	many	TRBV7-2	TRBJ2-1	TGTGCCAGCAGCTTAGGAGGTGGGAACTCCTACAATGAGCAGTTCTTC	CASSLGGGNSYNEQFF
-	many	TRBV6-2/TRBV6-3	TRBJ2-7	TGTGCCAGCAGTCTCACTAGCAGTGGCTCCTACGAGCAGTACTTC	CASSLTSSGSYEQYF
TRBD2	many	TRBV20-1	TRBJ2-3	TGCAGTGCTAGAACTAGCGGGACCTCAGATACGCAGTATTTT	CSARTSGTSDTQYF
-	many	TRBV7-9	TRBJ2-1	TGTGCCAGCAACTACGGGGGCTACAATGAGCAGTTCTTC	CASNYGGYNEQFF
-	-	TRBV27	TRBJ2-5	TGTGCCAGCAGTTTTTTCCGGGATGAGACCCAGTACTTC	CASSFFRDETQYF
-	many	TRBV5-1	TRBJ2-6	TGCGCCACCCATTGGGAAGGGGCGAGCTCTGGGGCCAACGTCCTGACTTTC	CATHWEGASSGANVLTF
TRBD1	many	TRBV7-2	TRBJ1-6	TGTGCCAGCAGCTTAGTCTCGGGACAGATTAATTCACCCCTCCACTTT	CASSLVSGQINSPLHF
-	many	TRBV19	TRBJ2-7	TGTGCCAGTAGTATAAGTGCAGGCGAACCTTACGAGCAGTACTTC	CASSISAGEPYEQYF
-	many	TRBV6-7	TRBJ2-6	TGTGCCAGCAGTTCCTATAAGGGGGAACCCCAGTTACCTGGGGCCAACGTCCTGACTTTC	CASSSYKGEPQLPGANVLTF
-	many	TRBV5-1	TRBJ2-7	TGCGCCAGCAGCTTGGGTTCGAGCGGCCGCTCCTACGAGCAGTACTTC	CASSLGSSGRSYEQYF
TRBD1	many	TRBV5-4	TRBJ2-1	TGTGCCAGCAGCTTGGTCGAGACAGGGTTCGGAAACAATGAGCAGTTCTTC	CASSLVETGFGNNEQFF
TRBD2	few	TRBV7-6	TRBJ2-1	TGTGCCAGCAGCCCTCTAGCGGGAGTGTACAATGAGCAGTTCTTC	CASSPLAGVYNEQFF
TRBD1	few	TRBV5-1	TRBJ2-7	TGCGCCAGCAGGAGGCGCTCCGACAGGGTAGACTACGAGCAGTACTTC	CASRRRSDRVDYEQYF
TRBD2	many	TRBV5-1	TRBJ2-3	TGCGCCAGCGGCCCCGGGGGGGCCAGCACAGATACGCAGTATTTT	CASGPGGASTDTQYF
TRBD2	many	TRBV7-3	TRBJ2-1	TGTGCCAGCAGCCTACTCGGACTAGCGGGAGATGAGCAGTTCTTC	CASSLLGLAGDEQFF
-	many	TRBV3-1	TRBJ2-7	TGTGCCAGCAGCCAAGGTCGGGACCGCCTCTACGAGCAGTACTTC	CASSQGRDRLYEQYF
-	many	TRBV28	TRBJ2-1	TGTGCCAGCAGTTTTTGGGGGGAATCAAATGAGCAGTTCTTC	CASSFWGESNEQFF
-	few	TRBV7-6	TRBJ2-2	TGTGCCAGCAGCTTAATGGGGGGAACCGGGGAGCTGTTTTTT	CASSLMGGTGELFF
-	many	TRBV29-1	TRBJ2-5	TGCAGCGTTGAAGGGGTCCAGGGTAAGGAGACCCAGTACTTC	CSVEGVQGKETQYF
TRBD2	-	TRBV3-1	TRBJ2-3	TGTGCCAGCAGCCAGTTCGAGCGGGAGCAGAACACAGATACGCAGTATTTT	CASSQFEREQNTDTQYF
TRBD1	many	TRBV12-3/TRBV12-4	TRBJ1-4	TGTGCCAGCAGCCGTAGACAGGGGGCCGATGAAAAACTGTTTTTT	CASSRRQGADEKLFF
-	many	TRBV7-8	TRBJ1-2	TGTGCCAGCAGCTTAAGTGACAAGCCTCTGGGCTACACCTTC	CASSLSDKPLGYTF
TRBD1	many	TRBV20-1	TRBJ1-2	TGCAGTGGAAGGGGACAGGGCACCCCAGCTAACTATGGCTACACCTTC	CSGRGQGTPANYGYTF
-	few	TRBV10-3	TRBJ2-2	TGTGCCATCAGTGATTGGACAAGCACCGGGGAGCTGTTTTTT	CAISDWTSTGELFF
-	-	TRBV2	TRBJ2-3	TGTTCCAGCAGTGTACAGGGCTCCAACACAGATACCCAGTATTTT	CSSSVQGSNTDTQYF
-	-	TRBV6-6	TRBJ2-7	TGTACCAGCAGTTACGAATACAGGCGCGACGAGCAGTACTTC	CTSSYEYRRDEQYF
-	-	TRBV15	TRBJ2-4	TGTGCCACCAGCAGAGATCCCAAAAACATTCAGTACTTC	CATSRDPKNIQYF
-	many	TRBV21-1	TRBJ2-2	TGTGCCAGCAGCAAATTAGGAGCGGGAGGGGGGGTTCCCGGGGAGCTGTTTTTT	CASSKLGAGGGVPGELFF
-	many	TRBV3-1	TRBJ2-5	TGTGCCAGCACCCAGGGTAGGCGGAGCCAGTACTTC	CASTQGRRSQYF
TRBD2	few	TRBV5-1	TRBJ2-1	TGCGCCAGCAGGGGACTAGCGGGGTACAATGAGCAGTTCTTC	CASRGLAGYNEQFF
-	few	TRBV7-8	TRBJ2-4	TGTGCCAGCAGCTTAGCGATCAGCGGGCGGTCATATCCCAAAAACATTCAGTACTTC	CASSLAISGRSYPKNIQYF
-	many	TRBV6-1	TRBJ2-7	TGTGCCAGCAGTCAGGTGTACGAGCAGTACTTC	CASSQVYEQYF
-	-	TRBV27	TRBJ1-5	TGTGCCAGCAGTCCCCGGGGGGGGACGGGACAGCCCCAGCATTTT	CASSPRGGTGQPQHF
-	many	TRBV7-9	TRBJ2-3	TGTGCCAGCACTTGGCGCGGGGCAGATACGCAGTATTTT	CASTWRGADTQYF
TRBD2	many	TRBV9	TRBJ2-3	TGTGCCAGCAGCGCCAGCGGGACTAGCGGCGCAGATACGCAGTATTTT	CASSASGTSGADTQYF
TRBD2	many	TRBV20-1	TRBJ2-3	TGCAGTGCCAAAGGACTAGCGGGGACCCCAGATACGCAGTATTTT	CSAKGLAGTPDTQYF